Here is one TCR beta chain with its context. Its matching antigen is unknown. A multiplex PCR was run with 60 Vbeta primers and 13 Jbeta primers. Repertoires were generated with immunoSEQ multiplex PCR, while TCRdb's copy carries only in-frame clones and drops some. The table lists 65,000 to 80,000 clones, roughly 79% of them singletons. This entry is derived from a study of cytomegalovirus exposure and HLA in healthy donors. Overall study findings and caveats: Overall, roughly 170 TCR beta chains were annotated as cytomegalovirus-associated.

The length of the CDR3 is 16 residues. Between the trimmed V and J ends, which lost 1 base and 3 bases, there was a span of 14 bases. CDR1 is LGHNA and CDR2 is YNFKEQ in the germline V gene. The chain carries TRBV4-2 and TRBJ2-3, with D perhaps TRBD1 (5 bases). Sequenced: PBMCs. The sequence was collected from a woman aged 40 to 55 in good health and CMV-seropositive. The CDR3 DNA reads TGTGCCAGCAGCCAAGGCCAGGGTGGGCCTACAGATACGCAGTATTTT. Its protein is CASSQGQGGPTDTQYF.